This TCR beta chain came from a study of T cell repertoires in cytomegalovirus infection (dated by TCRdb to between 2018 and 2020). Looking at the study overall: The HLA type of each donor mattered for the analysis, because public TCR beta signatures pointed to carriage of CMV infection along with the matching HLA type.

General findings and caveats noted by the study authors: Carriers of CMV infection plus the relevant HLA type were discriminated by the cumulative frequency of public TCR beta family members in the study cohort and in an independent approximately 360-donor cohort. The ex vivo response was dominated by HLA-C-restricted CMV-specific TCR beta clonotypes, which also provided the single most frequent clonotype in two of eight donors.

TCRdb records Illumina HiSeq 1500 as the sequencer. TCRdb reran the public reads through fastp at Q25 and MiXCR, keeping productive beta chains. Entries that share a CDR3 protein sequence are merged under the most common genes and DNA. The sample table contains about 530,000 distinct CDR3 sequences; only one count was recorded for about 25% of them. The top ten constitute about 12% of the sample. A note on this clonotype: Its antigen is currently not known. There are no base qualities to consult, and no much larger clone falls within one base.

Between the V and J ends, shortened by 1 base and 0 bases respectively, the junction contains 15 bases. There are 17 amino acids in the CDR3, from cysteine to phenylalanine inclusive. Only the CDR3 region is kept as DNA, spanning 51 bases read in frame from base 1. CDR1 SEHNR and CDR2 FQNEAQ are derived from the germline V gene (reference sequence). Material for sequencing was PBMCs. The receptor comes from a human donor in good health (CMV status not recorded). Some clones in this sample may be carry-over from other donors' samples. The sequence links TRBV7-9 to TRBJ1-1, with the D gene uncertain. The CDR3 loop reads CASSLVGSALMNTEAFF. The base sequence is TGTGCCAGCAGCTTAGTTGGTTCGGCACTGATGAACACTGAAGCTTTCTTT.